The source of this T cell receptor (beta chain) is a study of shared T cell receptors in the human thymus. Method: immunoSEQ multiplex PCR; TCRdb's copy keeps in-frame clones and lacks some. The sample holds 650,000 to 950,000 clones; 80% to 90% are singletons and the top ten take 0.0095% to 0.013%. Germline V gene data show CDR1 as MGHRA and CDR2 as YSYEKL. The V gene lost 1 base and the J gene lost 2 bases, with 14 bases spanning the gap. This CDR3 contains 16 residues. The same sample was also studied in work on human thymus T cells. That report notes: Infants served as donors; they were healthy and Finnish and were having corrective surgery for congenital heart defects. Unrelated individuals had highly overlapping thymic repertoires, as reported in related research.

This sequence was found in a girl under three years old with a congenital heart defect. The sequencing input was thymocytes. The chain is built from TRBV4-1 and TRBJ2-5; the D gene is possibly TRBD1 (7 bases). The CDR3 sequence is CASSQGGRGRQETQYF. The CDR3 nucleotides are TGCGCCAGCAGCCAAGGGGGCAGGGGGAGGCAAGAGACCCAGTACTTC.